This T cell receptor (beta chain) was sequenced during a study of radiotherapy plus CTLA-4 blockade in lung cancer. Study results and caveats: The study found tumor-derived TCR clones expanded in blood after radiotherapy plus ipilimumab.

A note on this clone: Its target is not known.

Only in-frame clones appear in the TCRdb table, and some are missing; sequencing was by immunoSEQ multiplex PCR. Of fewer than 95,000 clones listed, 83% are singletons. CDR1 and CDR2 from the germline V gene are SGDLS and YYNGEE. V was shortened by 0 bases and J by 4 bases, with 11 bases between the two germline ends. The CDR3 has 15 amino acids. The rearrangement uses TRBV9 and TRBJ1-5, with D hard to call. Specimen: peripheral blood, collected from a patient treated with radiotherapy plus ipilimumab. This TCR was recovered from a human donor with non-small cell lung cancer who had stable disease on radiotherapy plus ipilimumab. The chain's CDR3 is CASSVDLSRNQPQHF. The CDR3 DNA reads as TGTGCCAGCAGCGTAGATTTGAGTCGGAATCAGCCCCAGCATTTT. The full variable domain, with the rest looked up from reference TRBV9 and TRBJ1-5, is DSGVTQTPKHLITATGQRVTLRCSPRSGDLSVYWYQQSLDQGLQFLIQYYNGEERAKGNILERFSAQQFPDLHSELNLSSLELGDSALYFCASSVDLSRNQPQHFGDGTRLSIL.